A few counts support the clone carrying this T cell receptor (beta chain). Antigen: not known. This record belongs to a study of response to subunit inactivated influenza vaccine. Points from the study as a whole: Each seasonal influenza vaccination, the authors suggested, recruits few new T cells.

Germline CDR1 and CDR2: SGHDT and YYEEEE. J gave up 5 bases and V 2 bases, and 10 bases lay outside the gene matches. CDR3 length equals 16 residues. TCRdb independently ran MiXCR on the RT-PCR reads; one entry per CDR3 protein. This table has approximately 700,000 distinct CDR3 sequences, about 15% appearing once. This TCR came from a man aged 45 to 65 who received an inactivated influenza vaccine. Sequencing was performed on PBMCs from blood, taken 14 to 15 days before vaccination. V usage is TRBV5-6 and J usage is TRBJ2-5, with 9 bases identical to TRBD1. In nucleotides, the CDR3 is TGTGCCAGCAGCTTTACCGGGACAGGGTCATGGGAGACCCAGTACTTC. Translating it yields CASSFTGTGSWETQYF.